This T cell receptor beta chain stems from a study of T-cell memory formation after mild COVID-19. TCRdb analysed the 5' RACE reads with MiXCR anew, one entry per CDR3 protein. The table has about 180,000 distinct CDR3 sequences, around 16% seen once. To note about this clonotype: Its antigen is still unknown.

CDR3 length equals 15 residues. The ends were cut back, 5 bases at V and 1 base at J, with 12 bases in the middle. CDR1 is SEHNR and CDR2 is FQNEAQ in the germline V gene (reference sequence). Study-wide findings and caveats: CD4+ contracting clones lay mainly in CM and EM, CD8+ ones in EMRA.

The chain carries TRBV7-9 and TRBJ1-5; D possibly corresponds to TRBD1 (5 bases). This TCR was sampled from an adult woman who had mild COVID-19 (a few samples of this study predate the infection). Cell type and time point are not known. Sample: PBMCs or a T cell subset sorted from them (not recorded which). The CDR3 loop is CASSTTQGSNQPQHF. For the CDR3, the DNA is TGTGCCAGCAGCACCACCCAGGGAAGCAATCAGCCCCAGCATTTT.